Below are 9 T cell receptor beta chains sequenced from a single sample in a study of CXCR3-negative and CXCR3-positive naive CD8 T cells. These receptors' antigens are unknown. The method, 5' RACE with UMI labels, was used to prepare the TRB cDNA libraries. Following a re-call of the 5' RACE reads, TCRdb has one entry per CDR3 protein and lacks DNA. This table lists around 120,000 distinct CDR3 sequences. Findings of the study overall: Naive cells positive for CXCR3 carried more hydrophobic TRB CDR3s than CXCR3-negative ones.

Material: naive CXCR3+ CD8+ T cells from blood. Subset here: CD45RO-CCR7+CD27+CD95- naive CD8+ T cells expressing CXCR3 (TNR3+). These receptors came from a human donor in good health. Some clones in this sample may be carry-over from other donors' samples.

The V gene is TRBV20-1, the J gene TRBJ2-1; the D call of TRBD2 rests on TCRdb alone, since no DNA is present to check it. The CDR3 has 14 residues. Germline CDR1 and CDR2: DFQATT and SNEGSKA (reference sequence). This CDR3 is CSARGTSGGAVQFF.

This chain connects TRBV6-5 to TRBJ2-7; TCRdb reports TRBD2, a call that lacks DNA to check it against. The germline V gene encodes CDR1 MNHEY and CDR2 SVGAGI. CDR3 length: 14 amino acids. The CDR3 spells CASSRLAGGQEQYF.

The chain is built from TRBV2 and TRBJ2-3. Germline assignment: CDR1 SNHLY and CDR2 FYNNEI. The CDR3 is 14 amino acids. The CDR3 sequence: CASSEGEMSDTQYF. Full variable domain (remainder filled in from reference TRBV2 and TRBJ2-3): EPEVTQTPSHQVTQMGQEVILRCVPISNHLYFYWYRQILGQKVEFLVSFYNNEISEKSEIFDDQFSVERPDGSNFTLKIRSTKLEDSAMYFCASSEGEMSDTQYFGPGTRLTVL.

The CDR3 here is CSVIGTSGSSYEQYF. The chain joins TRBV29-1 to TRBJ2-7; with no DNA, the TCRdb D assignment of TRBD2 cannot be verified. CDR3 length: 15 amino acids. Germline assignment: CDR1 SQVTM and CDR2 ANQGSEA.

V is TRBV7-3 and J is TRBJ2-6. The CDR3 sequence is 15 residues long. The germline V gene has CDR1 SGHTA and CDR2 FQGTGA. CDR3 amino acids: CASSLTASGANVLTF.

The chain joins TRBV6-5 to TRBJ2-1; there is no DNA to check the TCRdb D call of TRBD2. The germline V gene has CDR1 MNHEY and CDR2 SVGAGI. The CDR3 extends over 14 amino acids. The chain's CDR3 is CASSTSGSSNEQFF.

J is TRBJ2-2 and V is TRBV30; TCRdb calls TRBD2, which cannot be checked without DNA. The CDR3 is 16 residues long. Germline CDR1 GTSNPN, CDR2 SVGIG (reference sequence). The CDR3 is CACMTSGRSNTGELFF.

J is TRBJ2-2 and V is TRBV4-1; TCRdb outputs TRBD2, but without DNA this stays unchecked. The germline V gene encodes CDR1 MGHRA and CDR2 YSYEKL. This CDR3 region has 19 residues. The CDR3 protein is CASSQVIRTAVSRSWELFF.

V gene TRBV4-1 combines with J gene TRBJ2-1; with no DNA, the TCRdb D assignment of TRBD1 cannot be verified. In germline, CDR1 is MGHRA, CDR2 YSYEKL. The CDR3 has 16 amino acids. CDR3 loop: CASSRAGGPPYNEQFF.